The text below deals with one T cell receptor (beta chain). The CDR3 is made up of 16 amino acids. CDR1 is SGHTA, CDR2 FQGNSA, per germline. The trim removed 5 bases at V and 5 bases at J, leaving 9 bases unmatched. Profiled with immunoSEQ multiplex PCR; TCRdb holds only in-frame clones, not every one. The profile shows about 160,000 clones, 86% of them singletons. This record belongs to a study of cytomegalovirus exposure and HLA in healthy donors. Sequenced material: PBMCs. The chain employs TRBV7-2 and TRBJ2-7, with TRBD2 identical over 13 bases. The receptor was isolated from a woman younger than 35 in good health and CMV-seronegative. The CDR3 DNA reads TGTGCCAGCAGCCCCACTTGGACTAGCGGGAGCAACGAGCAGTACTTC. It translates to CASSPTWTSGSNEQYF.